This T cell receptor beta chain came from a study of cytomegalovirus exposure and HLA in healthy donors. Whole-study findings and limits: A later analysis, which compared TCR beta chains of equal frequency, found the HLA-associated ones more clonally expanded.

The PCR had 60 Vbeta and 13 Jbeta primers. Per the study methods: Later work found 65 million to 100 million unique TCR beta chains, with 9.5 million to 12 million shared. TCRdb's table, derived via immunoSEQ multiplex PCR, lists solely in-frame clones and lacks some. V, J and clone size are taken as reported in that table, and D and trimming were inferred from the DNA itself. There are some 110,000 clones in the sample; 70% to 75% occur only once, and roughly 2.8% lies in the top ten. Germline V lookup: CDR1 MRHNA, CDR2 SNTAGT. Trimming shortened V by 4 bases and J by 9 bases, and 16 bases separated the two germline ends. The CDR3 length is 15 residues. All the people who gave samples were healthy bone marrow donors. To note about this clone: No antigen is known for it.

This TCR was recovered from a female donor in good health and CMV-seronegative. The sample comprised PBMCs. The rearrangement links TRBV6-4 to TRBJ1-6, with D possibly TRBD1 on 6 matching bases. CDR3 DNA: TGTGCCAGCAGTGTCAACAGGGAGATGGGTTCACCCCTCCACTTT. It codes for CASSVNREMGSPLHF.